This T cell receptor (beta chain) stems from a study of T cells expressing NK-cell markers. The overall study: It was sorted CD3+CD56+NKG2C+, CD3+CD56+NKG2C- and CD3+CD56-NKG2C+ T cells that supplied the TCR beta repertoires. Seven HCMV-seropositive donors and one seronegative donor made up the eight sequenced donors.

CDR3 size: 20 residues. Germline CDR1 MDHEN, CDR2 SYDVKM. TCRdb re-called the 5' RACE reads, yielding one record per CDR3 amino acid sequence without DNA. The ten most abundant clones cover about 3.6% of a sample with 500,000 to 700,000 distinct CDR3 sequences. Study outcomes and limitations: About 1.0-7.5% of CD8+ T cells in more than 5 donors belonged to dominant NKG2C+ clonotypes.

Measured by frequency, this clonotype is medium-sized. Its antigen is undetermined. This receptor was taken from a man aged 18 to 29 in good health. The chain couples TRBV28 to TRBJ2-2; without DNA, the TCRdb call of TRBD2 cannot be checked. Sequenced: blood T cells: a sorted CD56 or NKG2C T cell subset, CD4+ or CD8+ T cells, or bulk PBMC T cells (not recorded which). The CDR3 loop reads CASSLWAGRAKVRDTGELFF.